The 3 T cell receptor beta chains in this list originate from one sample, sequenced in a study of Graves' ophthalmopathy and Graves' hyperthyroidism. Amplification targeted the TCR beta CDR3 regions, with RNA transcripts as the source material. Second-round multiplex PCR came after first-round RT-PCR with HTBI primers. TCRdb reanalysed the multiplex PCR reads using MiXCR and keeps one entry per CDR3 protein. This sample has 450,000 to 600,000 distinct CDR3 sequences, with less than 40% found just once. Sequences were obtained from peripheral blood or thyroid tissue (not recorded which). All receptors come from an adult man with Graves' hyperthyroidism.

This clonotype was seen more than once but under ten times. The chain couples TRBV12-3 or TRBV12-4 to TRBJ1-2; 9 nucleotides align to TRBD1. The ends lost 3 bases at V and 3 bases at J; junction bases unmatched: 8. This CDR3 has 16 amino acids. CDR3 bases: TGTGCCAGCAGTTTCTGGGGACAGGGCCCCCACTATGGCTACACCTTC. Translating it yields CASSFWGQGPHYGYTF.

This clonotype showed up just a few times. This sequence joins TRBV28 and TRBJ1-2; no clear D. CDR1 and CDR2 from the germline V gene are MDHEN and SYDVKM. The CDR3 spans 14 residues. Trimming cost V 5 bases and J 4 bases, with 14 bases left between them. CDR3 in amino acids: CASSPQELGYGYTF. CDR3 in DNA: TGTGCCAGCAGTCCTCAAGAGCTGGGCTATGGCTACACCTTC.

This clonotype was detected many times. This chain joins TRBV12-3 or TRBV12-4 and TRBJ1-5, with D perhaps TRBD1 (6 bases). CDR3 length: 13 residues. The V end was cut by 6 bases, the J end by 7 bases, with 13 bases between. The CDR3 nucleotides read TGTGCCAGCAGCTTACAGGGTGGCCAGCCCCAGCATTTT. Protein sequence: CASSLQGGQPQHF.